The 24 T cell receptor beta chains below come from one sample, sequenced in a study of identical twins (dated by TCRdb to the mid-2010s). The library was made by 5' RACE. The sequencing machine was an Illumina HiSeq 2000. TCRdb ran its own pipeline on the public reads, namely fastp trimming at Q25 and MiXCR clone calling, and kept in-frame beta chains. Every CDR3 protein is listed once, alongside the most common genes and DNA of its rows. The table for this sample lists about 150,000 distinct CDR3 sequences; around 3.4% of them were counted only once. The top ten hold 7.5% to 8.5% of the sample. Sequencing was performed on memory T cells sorted from blood. This sample's cell subset or site label indicates: CD45RO+ enriched T cells. These receptors were obtained from a man younger than 35 in good health.

The rearrangement links TRBV12-5 to TRBJ2-7; no firm D call. There are 15 residues in the CDR3. Trimming stripped 4 bases from V and 2 bases from J, with 15 bases between. CDR1 LGHNT and CDR2 FRNRAP come from the germline V gene. The CDR3 coding sequence is TGTGCTAGTGGTTCTATTAGTATCTCGCCCTACGAGCAGTACGTC. It yields the protein CASGSISISPYEQYV.

The sample holds many counts of this clonotype. This chain connects TRBV4-1 to TRBJ1-2; TRBD1 agrees at 7 bases. The trim removed 4 bases at V and 7 bases at J, leaving 12 bases unmatched. This CDR3 has 15 amino acids. In germline, CDR1 is MGHRA, CDR2 YSYEKL. As DNA, the CDR3 is TGCGCCAGCAGCCCGATGGGACAGTCTGTGGGTGGCTACACCTTC. It is translated as CASSPMGQSVGGYTF.

This clonotype was found many times. The genes are TRBV10-3 and TRBJ2-1; 10 bases align to TRBD1. The CDR3 contains 15 residues. CDR1 and CDR2 (germline): ENHRY, SYGVKD. The V gene end was trimmed by 6 bases and the J gene end by 4 bases; junction bases not matched to a gene: 6. CDR3 in amino acids: CAIRRTGGQYNEQFF. CDR3 coding DNA: TGTGCCATCAGAAGGACAGGGGGACAGTACAATGAGCAGTTCTTC.

The table lists this clonotype with many counts. The J gene is TRBJ2-5, the V gene TRBV12-3 or TRBV12-4; D might be TRBD2 (6 bases). The V gene lost 3 bases and the J gene lost 4 bases, with 9 bases spanning the gap. This CDR3 has 13 residues. The CDR3 reads CASSFGGRETQYF. Written as DNA, the CDR3 is TGTGCCAGCAGTTTTGGGGGGAGAGAGACCCAGTACTTC.

This clonotype was picked up many times. V and J are TRBV15 and TRBJ2-1, with 9 bases lining up with TRBD1. The junction had 6 bases not matched to a gene; V was cut back by 5 bases and J by 7 bases. The CDR3 loop spans 14 amino acids. The germline V gene has CDR1 LNHNV and CDR2 YYDKDF (reference sequence). The CDR3: CATSGGQGGNEQFF. The CDR3 nucleotides read TGTGCCACCAGCGGGGGACAGGGAGGTAATGAGCAGTTCTTC.

This clonotype was seen many times. The J gene is TRBJ2-1, the V gene TRBV14; D ambiguous. CDR3 length: 13 amino acids. The germline CDR1 and CDR2 sequences are SGHDN and FVKESK. Trimming took 0 bases from V and 7 from J, leaving 7 bases between them. CDR3 sequence: CASSQEMWNEQFF. The CDR3 DNA is TGTGCCAGCAGCCAAGAGATGTGGAATGAGCAGTTCTTC.

The gene calls are TRBV18 and TRBJ2-7; TRBD1 agrees at 10 bases. V gave up 3 bases and J gave up 6 bases; unmatched junction bases: 8. Germline CDR1 is KGHSH and CDR2 is LQKENI. CDR3 length: 15 amino acids. The CDR3 DNA reads as TGTGCCAGCTCACCCCGGGACAGGGGTCTAGCCGAGCAGTACTTC. Its protein product is CASSPRDRGLAEQYF.

About this clonotype: Possible read error: a much larger clone is one base away. V gene TRBV27 combines with J gene TRBJ2-5, with 7 positions matching TRBD1. The junction had 15 bases not matched to a gene; V was cut back by 8 bases and J by 9 bases. Germline V CDR1 and CDR2: MNHEY, SMNVEV (reference sequence). CDR3 length equals 14 residues. In DNA form, the CDR3 reads TGTGCCAGCGGGTATCTGACAGGGAGAAAGGCCCAGTACTTC. This gives the protein CASGYLTGRKAQYF.

This clonotype appeared a few times. This chain joins TRBV10-3 and TRBJ1-2; no firm D call. V was shortened by 6 bases and J by 8 bases, with 13 bases between the two germline ends. This CDR3 contains 12 residues. Germline V gene sequence: CDR1 ENHRY, CDR2 SYGVKD. The DNA for the CDR3 is TGTGCCATCAGGGCACAAGAAACGGGCTACACCTTC. As protein: CAIRAQETGYTF.

This clonotype has more than one count but fewer than ten. The rearrangement links TRBV18 to TRBJ1-1; D not resolved. Germline V gives CDR1 KGHSH, CDR2 LQKENI. The CDR3 consists of 17 residues. The V gene lost 2 bases and the J gene lost 0 bases, with 16 bases spanning the gap. CDR3 amino acids: CASSPLFTGVMNTEAFF. In DNA form, the CDR3 reads TGTGCCAGCTCACCATTATTTACGGGAGTTATGAACACTGAAGCTTTCTTT.

This clonotype was counted many times. The chain recombines TRBV4-3 with TRBJ2-7; 8 nucleotides align to TRBD2. Germline lookup yields CDR1 LGHNA and CDR2 YSLEER. CDR3 length: 14 amino acids. V lost 3 bases and J lost 6; bases outside the gene matches: 7. The CDR3 here is CASSQEAGDSEQYF. The CDR3 DNA is TGCGCCAGCAGCCAGGAAGCGGGAGATTCCGAGCAGTACTTC.

This clonotype was observed at least ten times. This chain uses TRBV29-1 with TRBJ2-2; the match to TRBD1 covers 10 bases. J lost 3 bases, V lost 7 bases, and 5 bases had no gene match. The germline V gene encodes CDR1 SQVTM and CDR2 ANQGSEA. The CDR3 sequence is 14 residues long. CDR3 in DNA: TGCAGCGCCCGGACAGGGGGAGACACCGGGGAGCTGTTTTTT. It specifies CSARTGGDTGELFF.

In this sample, this clonotype turned up many times. The junction departs from germline at one end; a sequencing error may be responsible. V gene TRBV7-2 combines with J gene TRBJ2-7; 10 positions match TRBD1. The CDR3 consists of 12 residues. In germline, CDR1 is SGHTA, CDR2 FQGNSA. CDR3 amino acids: CASSLGIGTGVF. In nucleotides, the CDR3 is TGTGCCAGCAGCTTAGGTATAGGGACAGGGGTTTTC. Complete variable domain (other parts from reference TRBV7-2 and TRBJ2-7): GAGVSQSPSNKVTEKGKDVELRCDPISGHTALYWYRQSLGQGLEFLIYFQGNSAPDKSGLPSDRFSAERTGGSVSTLTIQRTQQEDSAVYLCASSLGIGTGVFGPGTRLTVT.

This clonotype was picked up many times. The rearrangement links TRBV20-1 to TRBJ2-2, with a tentative D call TRBD2 (6 bases). V shed 3 bases and J shed 2 bases, with 13 bases lying between them. This CDR3 is built from 15 residues. Germline V gene lookup returns CDR1 DFQATT and CDR2 SNEGSKA (reference sequence). DNA of the CDR3: TGCAGTGCTAGTTGGCTGGGGGGAAACACCGGGGAGCTGTTTTTT. Its protein is CSASWLGGNTGELFF.

The table lists this clonotype with many counts. The chain couples TRBV20-1 to TRBJ1-1, with D possibly matching TRBD1 (6 bases). Germline V gene lookup returns CDR1 DFQATT and CDR2 SNEGSKA (reference sequence). The CDR3 length is 15 residues. Trimming cost V 1 base and J 3 bases, with 15 bases left between them. Written as DNA, the CDR3 is TGCAGTGCTAGAGTGCCTTCGGGGGCTGACACTGAAGCTTTCTTT. Translated, it gives CSARVPSGADTEAFF.

In this sample, this clonotype turned up a few times. V usage is TRBV7-9 and J usage is TRBJ1-5; D gene uncertain. The V gene lost 0 bases and the J gene lost 4 bases, with 16 bases spanning the gap. There are 17 residues in the CDR3. The germline CDR1 and CDR2 sequences are SEHNR and FQNEAQ (reference sequence). The CDR3, as DNA: TGTGCCAGCAGCTTAGCGAGAGTTGGACGGCCAAATCAGCCCCAGCATTTT. It yields the protein CASSLARVGRPNQPQHF.

Ten or more counts support this clonotype. The chain has TRBV6-6 and TRBJ2-5; D gene ambiguous. V was shortened by 6 bases and J by 11 bases, with 19 bases between the two germline ends. The CDR3 sequence is 13 residues long. Germline CDR1 and CDR2: MNHNY and SVGAGI (reference sequence). The CDR3 reads CASSLQLGLRQYF. The CDR3 DNA reads TGTGCCAGCAGCCTACAGCTAGGGCTCCGTCAGTACTTC.

The genes are TRBV5-4 and TRBJ2-3; 8 bases are a match to TRBD2. Germline CDR1 and CDR2: SGHNT and YYREEE (reference sequence). The CDR3 is 17 amino acids. The junction had 10 bases not matched to a gene; V was cut back by 4 bases and J by 0 bases. CDR3 in DNA: TGTGCCAGCAGCCCCGACGGACTAGCCCCAAGCACAGATACGCAGTATTTT. Translating gives CASSPDGLAPSTDTQYF. Complete variable domain (other parts from reference TRBV5-4 and TRBJ2-3): ETGVTQSPTHLIKTRGQQVTLRCSSQSGHNTVSWYQQALGQGPQFIFQYYREEENGRGNFPPRFSGLQFPNYSSELNVNALELDDSALYLCASSPDGLAPSTDTQYFGPGTRLTVL.

This clonotype was observed at least ten times. The rearrangement uses TRBV6-2 or TRBV6-3 and TRBJ2-1; TRBD2 agrees at 8 bases. The CDR3 has 13 residues. The V gene end was trimmed by 4 bases and the J gene end by 8 bases; junction bases not matched to a gene: 4. Germline loops: CDR1 MNHEY, CDR2 SVGEGT. The DNA for the CDR3 is TGTGCCAGCAGTTCCGGGAGGGCCTATGAGCAGTTCTTC. Its translation: CASSSGRAYEQFF.

This clonotype has ten or more counts. The V call is TRBV5-1, the J call TRBJ2-1; D uncertain. Germline V gives CDR1 SGHRS, CDR2 YFSETQ. The CDR3 sequence is 12 residues long. The germline V and J ends were trimmed by 4 bases and 2 bases, with 4 bases remaining between them. The DNA of the CDR3 is TGCGCCAGCAGCATGCCCTACAATGAGCAGTTCTTC. This gives the protein CASSMPYNEQFF.

This clonotype has a count of ten or more. The chain carries TRBV9 and TRBJ1-1; TRBD1 is a possible D gene (5 bases). V dropped 0 bases and J dropped 5 bases, with 11 bases sitting between them. The CDR3 contains 14 residues. CDR1 SGDLS and CDR2 YYNGEE come from the germline V gene. CDR3 in amino acids: CASSVAGGGTEAFF. CDR3 in DNA: TGTGCCAGCAGCGTAGCTGGGGGTGGAACTGAAGCTTTCTTT.

Many counts were recorded for this clonotype. The rearrangement links TRBV29-1 to TRBJ2-1; D is uncertain. Trimming shortened V by 8 bases and J by 3 bases, and 17 bases separated the two germline ends. The CDR3 is 14 residues long. CDR1 is SQVTM and CDR2 is ANQGSEA in the germline V gene. The CDR3 DNA follows: TGCAGCTCAATGGAAGAGAATTACTACAATGAGCAGTTCTTC. As protein: CSSMEENYYNEQFF.

This clonotype was recorded at least ten times. The rearrangement uses TRBV4-2 and TRBJ1-4; 10 bases match TRBD1. The germline V gene has CDR1 LGHNA and CDR2 YNFKEQ. V shed 1 base, J shed 7 bases, and the junction held 3 bases outside the gene matches. This CDR3 has 15 amino acids. The CDR3, as DNA: TGTGCCAGCAGCCAAGCCGGGACAGGGGTTGAAAAACTGTTTTTT. This sequence encodes CASSQAGTGVEKLFF.

This clonotype was observed many times. The chain links TRBV2 to TRBJ2-3; D is uncertain. V shed 7 bases and J shed 3 bases, with 5 bases lying between them. CDR3 size: 11 residues. Per germline, CDR1 SNHLY and CDR2 FYNNEI. CDR3 sequence: CASIRTDTQYF. The CDR3 DNA follows: TGTGCCAGCATACGTACAGATACGCAGTATTTT.